This T cell receptor (beta chain) came from a study of T cells in Graves' hyperthyroidism and ophthalmopathy. Regions amplified from RNA transcripts were the TCR beta CDR3 regions. During a first-round RT-PCR of the TCR CDR3, the HTBI primer set was used. Using its own MiXCR run on the multiplex PCR reads, TCRdb lists one record per CDR3 protein. The data show about 350,000 distinct CDR3 sequences, 13% to 15% seen once. This clonotype was picked up a small number of times. CDR1 SNHLY and CDR2 FYNNEI come from the germline V gene. CDR3 length: 15 residues. The V segment lost 6 bases and the J segment 2 bases; nucleotides outside the gene matches: 9. Ophthalmopathy cases scored 3 or more on the Clinical Activity Score and 4 or more on NOSPECS grade, with duration below 3 months.

The chain couples TRBV2 to TRBJ1-1; 7 nucleotides match TRBD1. The clonotype comes from a woman aged 55-75 years with Graves' ophthalmopathy. Sequencing was done on a sample of blood. CDR3 sequence: CASRARQGLNTEAFF. CDR3 bases: TGTGCCAGCAGGGCCCGACAGGGCCTCAACACTGAAGCTTTCTTT.